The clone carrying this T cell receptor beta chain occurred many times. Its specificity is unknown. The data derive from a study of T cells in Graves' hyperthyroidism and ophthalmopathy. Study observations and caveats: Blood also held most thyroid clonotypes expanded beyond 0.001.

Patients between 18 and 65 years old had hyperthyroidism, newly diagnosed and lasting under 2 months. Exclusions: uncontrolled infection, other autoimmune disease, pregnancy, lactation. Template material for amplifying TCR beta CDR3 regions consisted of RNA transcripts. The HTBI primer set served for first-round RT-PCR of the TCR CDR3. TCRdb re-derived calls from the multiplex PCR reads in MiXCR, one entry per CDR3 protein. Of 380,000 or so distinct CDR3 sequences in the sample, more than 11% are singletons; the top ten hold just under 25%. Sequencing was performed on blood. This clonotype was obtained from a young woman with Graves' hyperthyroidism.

The CDR3 nucleotides read TGTGCCAGCAGTTCCAGCGGGAGGAGGGTCAATGAGCAGTTCTTC. As protein: CASSSSGRRVNEQFF. V and J are TRBV6-1 and TRBJ2-1; TRBD2 aligns across 9 bases. V trimming: 5 bases; J trimming: 6 bases; junction bases outside the gene matches: 8. The CDR3 loop spans 15 amino acids. Germline V lookup: CDR1 MNHNS, CDR2 SASEGT.